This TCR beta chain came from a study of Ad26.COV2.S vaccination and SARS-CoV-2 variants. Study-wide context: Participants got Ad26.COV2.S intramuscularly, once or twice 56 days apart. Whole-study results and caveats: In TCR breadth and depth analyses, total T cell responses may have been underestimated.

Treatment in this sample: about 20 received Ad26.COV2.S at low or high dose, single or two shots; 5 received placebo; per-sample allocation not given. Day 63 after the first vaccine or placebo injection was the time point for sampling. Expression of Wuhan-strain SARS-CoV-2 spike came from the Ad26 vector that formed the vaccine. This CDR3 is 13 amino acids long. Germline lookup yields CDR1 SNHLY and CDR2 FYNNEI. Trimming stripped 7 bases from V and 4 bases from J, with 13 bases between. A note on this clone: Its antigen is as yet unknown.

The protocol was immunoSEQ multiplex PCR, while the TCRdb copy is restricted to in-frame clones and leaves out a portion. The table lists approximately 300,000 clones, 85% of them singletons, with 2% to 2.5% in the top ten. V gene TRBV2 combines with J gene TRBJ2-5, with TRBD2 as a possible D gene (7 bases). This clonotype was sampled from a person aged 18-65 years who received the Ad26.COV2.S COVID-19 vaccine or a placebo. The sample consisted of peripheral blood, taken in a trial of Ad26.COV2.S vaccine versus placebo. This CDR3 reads CASTLGGAETQYF. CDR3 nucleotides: TGTGCCAGCACCCTGGGGGGGGCAGAGACCCAGTACTTC.